The present T cell receptor (beta chain) was sequenced within a study of cytomegalovirus exposure and HLA in healthy donors. The CDR3 totals 13 residues. The V gene's germline CDR1 is SGHNT and CDR2 YYREEE (reference sequence). Amplification used 60 Vbeta primers and 13 Jbeta primers. Some clones are missing from TCRdb's copy, which holds only in-frame ones; the method was immunoSEQ multiplex PCR. Counted here are some 180,000 clones, around a tenth occurring once; the ten biggest clones make up about 1.2%. The receptor was isolated from a woman aged 25 to 39 in good health and CMV-seropositive. The V call is TRBV5-4, the J call TRBJ2-1, with 7 bases that match TRBD1. Material for sequencing was PBMCs. The CDR3 nucleotides are TGTGCACTGAGACAGGGTTCCTACAATGAGCAGTTCTTC. This sequence encodes CALRQGSYNEQFF.